The 32 T cell receptor beta chains given below trace back to one sample, sequenced in a study of cytomegalovirus exposure and HLA in healthy donors. The study ran its PCR with 60 Vbeta and 13 Jbeta primers. Using immunoSEQ multiplex PCR, the repertoire was profiled, and TCRdb retains in-frame clones only, with some absent. The sample includes approximately 160,000 clones, 75% seen only once; the top ten take just under 5%. Sequencing was performed on PBMCs. Every receptor here comes from a male donor in good health and CMV-seronegative.

The rearrangement links TRBV28 to TRBJ2-4; D is possibly TRBD2 (6 bases). Looked up from germline, CDR1 is MDHEN and CDR2 is SYDVKM. This CDR3 has 18 residues. The V end lost 3 bases, the J end lost 2 bases, and 20 bases lay between the germline ends. The CDR3 coding sequence is TGTGCCAGCAGTTTCCCCCGGGCGGAGGGACGGACCAAAAACATTCAGTACTTC. It specifies CASSFPRAEGRTKNIQYF.

The gene calls are TRBV28 and TRBJ1-4; 7 bases fit TRBD1. V gave up 5 bases and J gave up 6 bases; unmatched junction bases: 9. The CDR3 consists of 15 residues. The germline CDR1 and CDR2 sequences are MDHEN and SYDVKM. In DNA, the CDR3 is TGTGCCAGCAGTGGCGACAGGGAAGGGGATGAAAAACTGTTTTTT. This sequence encodes CASSGDREGDEKLFF.

This chain links TRBV29-1 with TRBJ2-2; D is perhaps TRBD1 (7 bases). V was cut by 4 bases and J by 3 bases, with 12 bases left in between. Germline CDR1 and CDR2: SQVTM and ANQGSEA. This CDR3 region has 14 residues. Here the CDR3 DNA reads TGCAGCGTTGGGACAGGAGGGCACACCGGGGAGCTGTTTTTT. Its protein product is CSVGTGGHTGELFF.

This sequence joins TRBV7-2 and TRBJ2-1; D ambiguous. Per germline, CDR1 SGHTA and CDR2 FQGNSA. This CDR3 is built from 14 residues. V lost 7 bases and J 0 bases, leaving 10 bases between the germline ends. The CDR3 region has the DNA TGTGCCAGCATCGATCCGAGCTCCTACAATGAGCAGTTCTTC. Translated: CASIDPSSYNEQFF.

V usage is TRBV7-6 and J usage is TRBJ2-7; 9 bases align to TRBD2. The CDR3 runs 16 residues. V was clipped by 0 bases and J by 3 bases; unmatched bases: 6. Germline CDR1 and CDR2: SGHVS and FNYEAQ. CDR3 protein: CASSLARTSAGYEQYF. DNA for the CDR3: TGTGCCAGCAGCTTAGCCCGGACTAGCGCGGGCTACGAGCAGTACTTC.

The V and J genes are TRBV7-2 and TRBJ2-1; 7 positions match TRBD1. The CDR3 extends over 15 amino acids. The trim removed 4 bases at V and 5 bases at J, leaving 8 bases unmatched. Germline V lookup: CDR1 SGHTA, CDR2 FQGNSA. The CDR3 protein is CASSWKDRPNNEQFF. The DNA for the CDR3 is TGTGCCAGCAGCTGGAAGGACAGGCCCAACAATGAGCAGTTCTTC.

This rearrangement joins TRBV5-1 to TRBJ1-2; D is undetermined. Looked up from germline, CDR1 is SGHRS and CDR2 is YFSETQ. Trimming removed 4 bases at V and 8 bases at J, with 18 bases between. The CDR3 runs 14 residues. The CDR3 region has the DNA TGCGCCAGCAGCCATAATCGGGCGGGATGGGGCTACACCTTC. It codes for CASSHNRAGWGYTF.

This chain links TRBV19 with TRBJ2-7, with TRBD1 as a possible D gene (6 bases). Trimming took 1 base from V and 6 from J, leaving 10 bases between them. This CDR3 has 13 amino acids. Germline V gives CDR1 LNHDA, CDR2 SQIVND (reference sequence). The CDR3 DNA is TGTGCCAGTAGTATAGCAGGGGCGGGCGAGCAGTACTTC. Protein sequence: CASSIAGAGEQYF.

The rearrangement links TRBV19 to TRBJ1-1, with 8 bases matching TRBD1. The CDR3 sequence is 17 residues long. CDR1 is LNHDA, CDR2 SQIVND, per germline (reference sequence). V was clipped by 7 bases and J by 5 bases; unmatched bases: 18. The CDR3 protein is CASKEGRTGLKQTEAFF. In DNA, the CDR3 is TGTGCCAGTAAAGAGGGACGGACAGGGTTGAAACAGACTGAAGCTTTCTTT.

A word on this clone: One end of the junction is discordant with germline, which a read error may explain. The chain carries TRBV6-1 and TRBJ2-1; D ambiguous. The germline gives CDR1 MNHNS, CDR2 SASEGT. The CDR3 has 14 residues. This CDR3 reads CASSEASAYNEQFF. CDR3 DNA sequence: TGTGCCAGCAGCGAAGCCTCGGCCTACAATGAGCAGTTCTTC.

The rearrangement links TRBV2 to TRBJ2-5; the D gene is possibly TRBD1 (6 bases). Germline loops: CDR1 SNHLY, CDR2 FYNNEI. The CDR3 has 14 amino acids. V shed 8 bases and J shed 0 bases, with 13 bases lying between them. CDR3 amino acids: CASPGTRNQETQYF. The CDR3 region has the DNA TGTGCCAGCCCCGGGACAAGGAACCAAGAGACCCAGTACTTC.

The chain links TRBV23-1 to TRBJ2-5; D is unresolved. TRBV23-1 is known as an ORF, though its function is uncertain. The CDR3 runs to 11 residues. V was cut by 11 bases and J by 5 bases, with 12 bases left in between. The CDR3 spells CASSRWETQYF. The CDR3, as DNA: TGCGCCTCCAGCAGGTGGGAGACCCAGTACTTC.

The gene calls are TRBV19 and TRBJ1-5; 8 bases are a match to TRBD1. Germline-derived CDR1 and CDR2 are LNHDA and SQIVND (reference sequence). V trimming: 4 bases; J trimming: 7 bases; junction bases outside the gene matches: 3. This CDR3 is built from 13 residues. CDR3 sequence (DNA): TGTGCCAGTAGTAGAGACAGGGGACAGCCCCAGCATTTT. Translation: CASSRDRGQPQHF.

The chain joins TRBV15 to TRBJ2-7, with unresolved D. Germline V gives CDR1 LNHNV, CDR2 YYDKDF (reference sequence). The V end was cut by 3 bases, the J end by 2 bases, with 11 bases between. The CDR3 has 14 residues. The DNA of the CDR3 is TGTGCCACCAGCAGTCCGATGGGCCCCTACGAGCAGTACTTC. Its translation: CATSSPMGPYEQYF.

The V call is TRBV5-6, the J call TRBJ2-7; 7 bases map to TRBD1. The V segment lost 3 bases and the J segment 1 base; nucleotides outside the gene matches: 4. CDR1 and CDR2 (germline): SGHDT, YYEEEE. The CDR3 loop spans 14 amino acids. Here the CDR3 DNA reads TGTGCCAGCAGCTCCCCGGGACAGTCCTACGAGCAGTACTTC. Amino acids: CASSSPGQSYEQYF.

This chain links TRBV19 with TRBJ2-2, with unresolved D. Germline assignment: CDR1 LNHDA and CDR2 SQIVND (reference sequence). This CDR3 is built from 13 residues. V dropped 6 bases and J dropped 3 bases, with 8 bases sitting between them. CDR3 residues: CASSPDYTGELFF. In DNA form, the CDR3 reads TGTGCCAGTAGCCCAGATTACACCGGGGAGCTGTTTTTT.

V and J are TRBV19 and TRBJ2-7; 8 bases align to TRBD1. CDR1 is LNHDA, CDR2 SQIVND, per germline (reference sequence). J gave up 0 bases and V 7 bases, and 5 bases lay outside the gene matches. There are 14 residues in the CDR3. Here the CDR3 DNA reads TGTGCCAGTACCGACAGGGGAGGCTCCTACGAGCAGTACTTC. This gives the protein CASTDRGGSYEQYF.

The chain uses TRBV5-4 and TRBJ1-1; 10 nucleotides line up with TRBD1. Germline V CDR1 and CDR2: SGHNT, YYREEE (reference sequence). The CDR3 is made up of 13 amino acids. Trimming at V came to 4 bases and at J to 5 bases, leaving 2 bases not matched to a gene. CDR3 sequence (DNA): TGTGCCAGCAGCGACAGGGGGCTTACTGAAGCTTTCTTT. It encodes CASSDRGLTEAFF.

This clone appeared once. The rearrangement joins TRBV6-1 to TRBJ2-5; TRBD1 matches at 8 bases. V shed 4 bases, J shed 5 bases, and the junction held 6 bases outside the gene matches. The CDR3 spans 14 residues. Per the germline V gene, CDR1 is MNHNS and CDR2 is SASEGT. The DNA for the CDR3 is TGTGCCAGCAGTGGCCAGGGGGCGTATGAGACCCAGTACTTC. This sequence encodes CASSGQGAYETQYF.

The table lists this clone with a few counts. The J gene is TRBJ1-5, the V gene TRBV2, with a weak D call TRBD1 (5 bases). This CDR3 region has 13 residues. V was shortened by 8 bases and J by 2 bases, with 10 bases between the two germline ends. CDR1 is SNHLY, CDR2 FYNNEI, per germline. Written as DNA, the CDR3 is TGTGCCAGCGGGGCGTTTGGCAATCAGCCCCAGCATTTT. This translates into CASGAFGNQPQHF.

This chain links TRBV6-1 with TRBJ1-6, with D tentatively TRBD1 (6 bases). V lost 3 bases, J lost 10 bases, and 10 bases lay in between. The germline V gene has CDR1 MNHNS and CDR2 SASEGT. The CDR3 length is 13 residues. CDR3 sequence reads: CASSDTGKSPLHF. In nucleotides, the CDR3 is TGTGCCAGCAGTGATACAGGGAAATCACCCCTCCACTTT.

This chain links TRBV5-4 with TRBJ2-3, with 9 bases fitting TRBD2. This CDR3 has 16 amino acids. The germline CDR1 and CDR2 sequences are SGHNT and YYREEE (reference sequence). The J segment lost 0 bases and the V segment lost 0 bases, leaving 2 bases of the junction unmatched. The DNA for the CDR3 is TGTGCCAGCAGCTTGGGCCTAGCGGGGAGCACAGATACGCAGTATTTT. Translation gives CASSLGLAGSTDTQYF.

The genes are TRBV28 and TRBJ2-2; weak D call: TRBD1 (6 bases). CDR3 length: 12 residues. With 4 bases removed from V and 9 bases from J, the gap between germline ends came to 9 bases. CDR1 is MDHEN and CDR2 is SYDVKM in the germline V gene. The CDR3 loop reads CASSSGVRELFF. CDR3 nucleotide sequence: TGTGCCAGCAGTTCAGGGGTTCGGGAGCTGTTTTTT. The complete variable domain, with remaining parts taken from reference TRBV28 and TRBJ2-2, reads DVKVTQSSRYLVKRTGEKVFLECVQDMDHENMFWYRQDPGLGLRLIYFSYDVKMKEKGDIPEGYSVSREKKERFSLILESASTNQTSMYLCASSSGVRELFFGEGSRLTVL.

This clone was seen more than once but under ten times. The rearrangement joins TRBV7-9 to TRBJ2-1; 9 positions agree with TRBD2. In germline, CDR1 is SEHNR, CDR2 FQNEAQ (reference sequence). The CDR3 contains 15 residues. The V segment lost 3 bases and the J segment 5 bases; nucleotides outside the gene matches: 5. The CDR3 DNA follows: TGTGCCAGCAGCTTGCGGGAGGGCATCGACAATGAGCAGTTCTTC. It yields the protein CASSLREGIDNEQFF.

J is TRBJ2-7 and V is TRBV11-2, with 9 bases lining up with TRBD1. The CDR3 has 15 residues. Germline values: CDR1 SGHAT, CDR2 FQNNGV. With V trimmed by 5 bases and J by 2 bases, 7 bases remained unmatched. In DNA form, the CDR3 reads TGTGCCAGCAGCAAATCCGGGACAGGGCCCTACGAGCAGTACTTC. It yields the protein CASSKSGTGPYEQYF.

V gene TRBV4-3 combines with J gene TRBJ2-1; D is perhaps TRBD2 (5 bases). CDR3 size: 18 residues. V was cut by 2 bases and J by 8 bases, with 25 bases left in between. In germline, CDR1 is LGHNA, CDR2 YSLEER. This CDR3 is CASSQFASSRNLAYEQFF. The CDR3 DNA follows: TGCGCCAGCAGCCAATTCGCCTCTAGCAGGAATCTAGCATATGAGCAGTTCTTC.

The CDR3 loop reads CSARQTGNTIYF. The DNA of the CDR3 is TGCAGCGCCAGACAGACTGGAAACACCATATATTTT. This chain joins TRBV29-1 and TRBJ1-3; tentative D call: TRBD1 (5 bases). Trimming removed 7 bases at V and 2 bases at J, with 9 bases between. The CDR3 spans 12 residues. Looked up from germline, CDR1 is SQVTM and CDR2 is ANQGSEA.

This CDR3 reads CASSVGTSETQYF. In DNA form, the CDR3 reads TGTGCCAGCAGCGTAGGGACAAGTGAGACCCAGTACTTC. V gene TRBV9 combines with J gene TRBJ2-5; D is possibly TRBD1 (5 bases). CDR3 size: 13 residues. V lost 0 bases and J lost 5, with 8 bases in between. Germline V gives CDR1 SGDLS, CDR2 YYNGEE. The whole variable domain, remainder taken from reference TRBV9 and TRBJ2-5, is DSGVTQTPKHLITATGQRVTLRCSPRSGDLSVYWYQQSLDQGLQFLIQYYNGEERAKGNILERFSAQQFPDLHSELNLSSLELGDSALYFCASSVGTSETQYFGPGTRLLVL.

This chain links TRBV19 with TRBJ2-1; 12 nucleotides line up with TRBD1. V shed 6 bases and J 8 bases; nucleotides not matched to a gene: 8. Per the germline V gene, CDR1 is LNHDA and CDR2 is SQIVND (reference sequence). The CDR3 totals 15 residues. The CDR3 reads CASRARDRGLDEQFF. The CDR3 DNA follows: TGTGCCAGTAGGGCCCGGGACAGGGGGCTCGATGAGCAGTTCTTC. Looking up the rest from reference TRBV19 and TRBJ2-1 gives the full variable domain: DGGITQSPKYLFRKEGQNVTLSCEQNLNHDAMYWYRQDPGQGLRLIYYSQIVNDFQKGDIAEGYSVSREKKESFPLTVTSAQKNPTAFYLCASRARDRGLDEQFFGPGTRLTVL.

V is TRBV12-5 and J is TRBJ2-1; 12 bases line up with TRBD2. V shed 1 base and J 3 bases; nucleotides not matched to a gene: 1. Germline V CDR1 and CDR2: LGHNT, FRNRAP. The CDR3 is 16 residues long. The chain's CDR3 is CASGLGTSGVYNEQFF. DNA for the CDR3: TGTGCTAGTGGTTTGGGGACTAGCGGGGTCTACAATGAGCAGTTCTTC.

This clone has just a few counts. The chain is built from TRBV6-1 and TRBJ1-5, with D possibly TRBD1 on 5 matching bases. Deletions cut 4 bases from V and 3 bases from J, with 16 bases between. CDR1 is MNHNS and CDR2 is SASEGT in the germline V gene. The CDR3 has 16 amino acids. Written as DNA, the CDR3 is TGTGCCAGCAGTGCCCGGAGGGGAAACCTCAATCAGCCCCAGCATTTT. Protein sequence: CASSARRGNLNQPQHF.

The V gene is TRBV2, the J gene TRBJ2-1; 12 bases line up with TRBD2. V dropped 7 bases and J dropped 7; count of bases not matched to a gene: 8. In germline, CDR1 is SNHLY, CDR2 FYNNEI. CDR3 length: 15 amino acids. CDR3 amino acids: CASNPLAGGRNEQFF. The CDR3 coding sequence is TGTGCCAGCAACCCTCTAGCGGGGGGGCGAAATGAGCAGTTCTTC. Looking up the rest from reference TRBV2 and TRBJ2-1 gives the full variable domain: EPEVTQTPSHQVTQMGQEVILRCVPISNHLYFYWYRQILGQKVEFLVSFYNNEISEKSEIFDDQFSVERPDGSNFTLKIRSTKLEDSAMYFCASNPLAGGRNEQFFGPGTRLTVL.